These 9 T cell receptor beta chains share one sample of origin, sequenced in a study of blood T cell repertoires in COVID-19. Data came from immunoSEQ multiplex PCR; TCRdb stores just in-frame clones and leaves some out. The table records fewer than 200,000 clones, approximately 87% of them present only once. The material sequenced was PBMCs or T cells enriched from blood (not recorded which). These receptors came from a woman between 45 and 65 years old who had recovered from COVID-19.

This clone was observed a handful of times. The gene calls are TRBV30 and TRBJ2-1; D gene uncertain. Germline CDR1 GTSNPN, CDR2 SVGIG (reference sequence). The CDR3 runs 10 residues. The germline V and J ends were trimmed by 1 base and 9 bases, with 4 bases remaining between them. The DNA for the CDR3 is TGTGCCTGGAGTGCGTTTGAGCAGTTCTTC. Encoded protein: CAWSAFEQFF.

The chain uses TRBV14 and TRBJ2-2, with TRBD1 identical over 9 bases. The CDR3 is 14 residues long. V shed 1 base, J shed 6 bases, and the junction held 0 bases outside the gene matches. Germline V gene data show CDR1 as SGHDN and CDR2 as FVKESK. Here the CDR3 reads CASSQGQGAGELFF. Written as DNA, the CDR3 is TGTGCCAGCAGCCAAGGACAGGGGGCCGGGGAGCTGTTTTTT.

This clone was seen a few times. J is TRBJ1-6 and V is TRBV7-2, with D possibly matching TRBD1 (6 bases). Trimming left V 1 base short and J 10 bases short, with 11 bases between. This CDR3 has 14 residues. Germline V gene lookup returns CDR1 SGHTA and CDR2 FQGNSA. The CDR3, as DNA: TGTGCCAGCAGCTTAGGGGCCAGGGGATCACCCCTCCACTTT. It is translated as CASSLGARGSPLHF.

This clone was seen a handful of times. The J gene is TRBJ1-5, the V gene TRBV19; D is uncertain. Looked up from germline, CDR1 is LNHDA and CDR2 is SQIVND (reference sequence). The CDR3 consists of 15 residues. V dropped 5 bases and J dropped 3 bases, with 14 bases sitting between them. The CDR3 DNA reads TGTGCCAGTAGTCCCGTGAGCCGAAACAATCAGCCCCAGCATTTT. It encodes CASSPVSRNNQPQHF.

The chain employs TRBV11-2 and TRBJ2-5; 8 positions match TRBD1. Trimming took 1 base from V and 9 from J; bases not matched to a gene: 10. CDR1 and CDR2 from the germline V gene are SGHAT and FQNNGV. The CDR3 extends over 15 amino acids. The CDR3 spells CASSLANPGQGPQYF. The CDR3 coding sequence is TGTGCCAGCAGCTTAGCCAATCCCGGACAGGGACCCCAGTACTTC.

This clone was found a few times. The chain uses TRBV20-1 and TRBJ1-1; D not certain. V dropped 3 bases and J dropped 1 base, with 12 bases sitting between them. This CDR3 comprises 14 residues. Germline CDR1 is DFQATT and CDR2 is SNEGSKA (reference sequence). The CDR3 region is CSASTLTGNTEAFF. In nucleotides, the CDR3 is TGCAGTGCTAGTACTTTAACGGGGAACACTGAAGCTTTCTTT.

The rearrangement links TRBV28 to TRBJ2-5; 9 bases are shared with TRBD1. V was clipped by 4 bases and J by 4 bases; unmatched bases: 7. The CDR3 has 15 residues. Per the germline V gene, CDR1 is MDHEN and CDR2 is SYDVKM. The CDR3, as DNA: TGTGCCAGCAGTTCTCCGGGACAGGGAGGAGAGACCCAGTACTTC. Translated: CASSSPGQGGETQYF.

The chain carries TRBV5-8 and TRBJ2-1; 11 bases map to TRBD2. V was pared by 1 base and J by 7 bases, with 16 bases of the junction left unmatched. This CDR3 region has 19 residues. CDR1 and CDR2 (germline): SGHTS, YDEGEE. CDR3 nucleotides: TGTGCCAGCAGCTTGATGAGAATAGCGGGGGGGCCAGGCGGGAATGAGCAGTTCTTC. Translated, it gives CASSLMRIAGGPGGNEQFF.

This rearrangement joins TRBV3-1 (or the pseudogene TRBV3-2) to TRBJ1-1, with 11 bases that match TRBD1. The CDR3 sequence is 13 residues long. CDR1 and CDR2 (germline): LGHDT, YNNKEL (reference sequence). V dropped 4 bases and J dropped 10; count of bases not matched to a gene: 5. In nucleotides, the CDR3 is TGTGCCAGCAGCCGCCGGGACAGGGGGGCAGCTTTCTTT. As protein: CASSRRDRGAAFF.